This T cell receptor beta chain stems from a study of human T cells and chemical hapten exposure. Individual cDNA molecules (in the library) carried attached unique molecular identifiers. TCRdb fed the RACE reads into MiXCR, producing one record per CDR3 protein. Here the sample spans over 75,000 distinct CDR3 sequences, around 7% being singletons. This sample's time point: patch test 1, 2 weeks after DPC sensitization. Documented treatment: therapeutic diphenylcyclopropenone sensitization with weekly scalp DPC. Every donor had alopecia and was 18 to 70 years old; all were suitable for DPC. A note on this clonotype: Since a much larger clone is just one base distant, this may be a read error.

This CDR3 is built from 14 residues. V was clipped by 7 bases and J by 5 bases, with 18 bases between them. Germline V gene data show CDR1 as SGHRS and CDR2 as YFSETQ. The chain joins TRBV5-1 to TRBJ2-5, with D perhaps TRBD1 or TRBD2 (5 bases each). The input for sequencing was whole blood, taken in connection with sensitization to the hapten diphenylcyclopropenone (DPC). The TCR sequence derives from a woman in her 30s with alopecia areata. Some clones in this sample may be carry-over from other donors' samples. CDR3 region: CASGSGAAVETQYF. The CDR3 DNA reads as TGCGCCAGCGGTTCCGGGGCGGCCGTCGAGACCCAGTACTTC.